Sequencing of this T cell receptor (beta chain) was carried out in a study of CD8 T cells in ankylosing spondylitis (dated by TCRdb to about 2017). For the study in its entirety: The study set out to find disease-linked TCR variants by profiling T cell receptor beta repertoires in ankylosing spondylitis patients and healthy donors. Peripheral blood was sampled, and synovial fluid was additionally collected from ankylosing spondylitis patients. The full study cohort was made up of about two dozen ankylosing spondylitis patients and 108 healthy donors. The investigation overall reported the following: In peripheral blood, the disease-linked clones were found at relatively low frequencies and had a CD8+ phenotype. A TCR beta motif of seven or eight highly homologous amino acid variants appeared characteristic of blood from ankylosing spondylitis patients. Some motif variants were previously reported in synovial fluid and blood of reactive arthritis patients, suggesting common disease-initiation mechanisms. The disease-linked clones were reported as significantly enriched in matched synovial fluid samples from ankylosing spondylitis patients.

This clonotype was counted at least ten times. The antigen it recognizes is unknown. Per-nucleotide qualities are absent, and no much larger clonotype sits a single base away. Synovial fluid samples were paired with blood samples taken from the same ankylosing spondylitis patients. The sequencer was an Illumina HiSeq 2500. Quantitative 5'-RACE with molecular barcodes was the method used to prepare the TCR beta libraries. The paper's processing steps were these. A new computational method, built on a probabilistic model of VDJ rearrangement, was used to identify disease-linked TCR variants. TCRdb trimmed the raw reads at Q25, called clones with MiXCR and kept productive beta chains. Every CDR3 protein is listed once, alongside the most common genes and DNA of its rows. The V and J calls come from TCRdb's annotation, not from the publication. Present in this sample are roughly 130,000 distinct CDR3 sequences, 6.5% to 8.5% of which were seen just once. The ten largest clonotypes hold 7.3% of the sample.

The CDR3 runs 15 residues from the cysteine to the phenylalanine. CDR3 DNA only is kept here, 45 bases in frame from base 1. Trimming leaves V shorter by 5 bases and J shorter by 4 bases, with the junction holding 7 bases beyond the gene matches. CDR1 SGHTA and CDR2 FQGNSA are derived from the germline V gene. The TCR originated in a male donor with ankylosing spondylitis. The chain is encoded by TRBV7-2 joined to TRBJ2-7, with 11 central nucleotides matching TRBD2. Sequencing was carried out using synovial fluid, either unsorted or a sorted T cell fraction (not recorded which). The DNA sequence follows: TGTGCCAGCAGCATGCTAGCGGGGGGCTGGTACGAGCAGTACTTC. Its protein is CASSMLAGGWYEQYF.